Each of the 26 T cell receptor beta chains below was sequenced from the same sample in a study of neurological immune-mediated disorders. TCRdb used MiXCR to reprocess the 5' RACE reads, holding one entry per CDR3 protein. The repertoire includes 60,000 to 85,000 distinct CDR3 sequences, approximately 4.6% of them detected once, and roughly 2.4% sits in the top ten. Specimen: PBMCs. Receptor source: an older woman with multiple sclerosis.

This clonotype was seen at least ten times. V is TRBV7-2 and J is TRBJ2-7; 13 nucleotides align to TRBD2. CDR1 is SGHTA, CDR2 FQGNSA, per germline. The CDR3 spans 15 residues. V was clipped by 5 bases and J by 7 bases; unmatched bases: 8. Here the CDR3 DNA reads TGTGCCAGCAGCACCCGACTAGCGGGAGGAGGGGAGCAGTACTTC. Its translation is CASSTRLAGGGEQYF.

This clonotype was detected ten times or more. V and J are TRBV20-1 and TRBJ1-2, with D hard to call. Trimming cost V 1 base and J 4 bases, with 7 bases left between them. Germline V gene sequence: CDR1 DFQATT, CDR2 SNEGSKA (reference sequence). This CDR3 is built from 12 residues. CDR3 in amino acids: CSARVRSYGYTF. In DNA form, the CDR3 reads TGCAGTGCTAGAGTCCGGAGCTATGGCTACACCTTC.

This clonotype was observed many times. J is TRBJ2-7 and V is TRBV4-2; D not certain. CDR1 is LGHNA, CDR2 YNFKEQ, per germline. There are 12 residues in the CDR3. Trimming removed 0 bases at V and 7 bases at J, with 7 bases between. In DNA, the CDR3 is TGTGCCAGCAGCCAAGATAGACGAGAGCAGTACTTC. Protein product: CASSQDRREQYF.

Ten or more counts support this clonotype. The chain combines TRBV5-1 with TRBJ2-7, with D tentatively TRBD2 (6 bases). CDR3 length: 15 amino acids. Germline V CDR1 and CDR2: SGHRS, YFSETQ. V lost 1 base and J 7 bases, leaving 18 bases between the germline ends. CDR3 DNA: TGCGCCAGCAGCTTGTTGGATGGCGGGACGGGGGAGCAGTACTTC. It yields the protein CASSLLDGGTGEQYF.

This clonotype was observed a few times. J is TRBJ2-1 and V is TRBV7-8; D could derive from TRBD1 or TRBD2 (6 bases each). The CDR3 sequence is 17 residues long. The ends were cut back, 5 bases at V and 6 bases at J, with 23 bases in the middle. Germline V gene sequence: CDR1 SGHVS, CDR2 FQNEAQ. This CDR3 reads CASSMDSLKRGLNEQFF. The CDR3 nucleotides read TGTGCCAGCAGCATGGACAGTTTAAAACGGGGGCTCAATGAGCAGTTCTTC. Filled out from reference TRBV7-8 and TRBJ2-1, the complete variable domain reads GAGVSQSPRYKVAKRGQDVALRCDPISGHVSLFWYQQALGQGPEFLTYFQNEAQLDKSGLPSDRFFAERPEGSVSTLKIQRTQQEDSAVYLCASSMDSLKRGLNEQFFGPGTRLTVL.

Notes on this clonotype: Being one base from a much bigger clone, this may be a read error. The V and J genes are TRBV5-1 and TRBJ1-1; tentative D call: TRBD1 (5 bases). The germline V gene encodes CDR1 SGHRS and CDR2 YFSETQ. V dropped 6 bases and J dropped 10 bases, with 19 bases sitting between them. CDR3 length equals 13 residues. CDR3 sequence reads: CASTGTPEAAAFF. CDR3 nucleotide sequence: TGCGCCAGCACCGGGACGCCAGAGGCTGCAGCTTTCTTT.

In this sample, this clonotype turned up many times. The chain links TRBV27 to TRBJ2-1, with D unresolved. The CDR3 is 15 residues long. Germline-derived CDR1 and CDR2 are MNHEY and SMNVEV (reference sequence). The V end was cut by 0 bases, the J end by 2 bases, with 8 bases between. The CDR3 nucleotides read TGTGCCAGCAGTTTATCACTCGACACCTACAATGAGCAGTTCTTC. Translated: CASSLSLDTYNEQFF.

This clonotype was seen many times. CDR3 sequence (DNA): TGCAGTGCAGGACAGGGAGTAGGAGAGCAGTACTTC. Its protein product is CSAGQGVGEQYF. The chain links TRBV20-1 to TRBJ2-7; 8 bases agree with TRBD1. V lost 6 bases and J lost 7; bases outside the gene matches: 8. CDR1 and CDR2 from the germline V gene are DFQATT and SNEGSKA (reference sequence). The CDR3 is 12 amino acids.

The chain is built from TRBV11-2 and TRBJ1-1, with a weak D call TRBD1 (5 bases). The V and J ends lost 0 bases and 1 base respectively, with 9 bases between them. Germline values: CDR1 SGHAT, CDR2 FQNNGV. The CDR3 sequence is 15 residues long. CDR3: CASSLDRGKNTEAFF. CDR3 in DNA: TGTGCCAGCAGCTTAGATCGGGGGAAGAACACTGAAGCTTTCTTT. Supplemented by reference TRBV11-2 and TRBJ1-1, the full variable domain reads EAGVAQSPRYKIIEKRQSVAFWCNPISGHATLYWYQQILGQGPKLLIQFQNNGVVDDSQLPKDRFSAERLKGVDSTLKIQPAKLEDSAVYLCASSLDRGKNTEAFFGQGTRLTVV.

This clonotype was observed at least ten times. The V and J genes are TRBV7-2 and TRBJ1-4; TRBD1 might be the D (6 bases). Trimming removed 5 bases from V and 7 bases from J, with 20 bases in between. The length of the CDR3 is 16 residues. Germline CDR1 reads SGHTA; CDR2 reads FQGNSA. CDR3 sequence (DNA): TGTGCCAGCAGCAACACAGGGAGGGCCCTTGGTGAAAAACTGTTTTTT. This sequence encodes CASSNTGRALGEKLFF.

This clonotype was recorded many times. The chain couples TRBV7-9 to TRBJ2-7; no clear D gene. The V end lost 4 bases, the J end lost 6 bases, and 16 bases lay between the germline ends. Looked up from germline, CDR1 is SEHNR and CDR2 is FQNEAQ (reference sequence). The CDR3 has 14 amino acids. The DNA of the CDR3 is TGTGCCAGCAGCTGGCCGGGTCTGGAACTCGAGCAGTACTTC. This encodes CASSWPGLELEQYF.

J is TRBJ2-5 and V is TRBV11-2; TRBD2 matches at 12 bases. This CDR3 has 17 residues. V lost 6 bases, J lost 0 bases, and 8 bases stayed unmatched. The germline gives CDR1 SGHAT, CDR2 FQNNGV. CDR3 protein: CASRGTSGRKYQETQYF. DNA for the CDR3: TGTGCCAGCAGAGGGACTAGCGGGCGCAAGTACCAAGAGACCCAGTACTTC.

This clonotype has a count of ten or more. CDR3 loop: CSAPAGGPYEQYF. The CDR3 DNA reads as TGCAGTGCCCCCGCCGGGGGCCCCTACGAGCAGTACTTC. The rearrangement uses TRBV20-1 and TRBJ2-7; D is tentatively TRBD1 or TRBD2 (6 bases each). This CDR3 comprises 13 residues. Germline CDR1 is DFQATT and CDR2 is SNEGSKA (reference sequence). Trimming removed 6 bases at V and 2 bases at J, with 14 bases between.

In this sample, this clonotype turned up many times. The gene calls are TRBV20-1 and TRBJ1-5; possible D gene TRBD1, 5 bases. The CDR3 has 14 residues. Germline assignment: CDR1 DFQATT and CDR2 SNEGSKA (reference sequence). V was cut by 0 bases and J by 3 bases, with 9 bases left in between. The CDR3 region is CSARDIRDNQPQHF. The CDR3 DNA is TGCAGTGCTAGAGATATCAGGGACAATCAGCCCCAGCATTTT.

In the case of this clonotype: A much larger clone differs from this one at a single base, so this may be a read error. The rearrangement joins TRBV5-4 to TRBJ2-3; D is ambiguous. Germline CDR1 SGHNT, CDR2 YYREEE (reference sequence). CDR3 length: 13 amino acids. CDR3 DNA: TGTGCCAACAGCTTCCCGATGGGAGATACGCAGTATTTT. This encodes CANSFPMGDTQYF.

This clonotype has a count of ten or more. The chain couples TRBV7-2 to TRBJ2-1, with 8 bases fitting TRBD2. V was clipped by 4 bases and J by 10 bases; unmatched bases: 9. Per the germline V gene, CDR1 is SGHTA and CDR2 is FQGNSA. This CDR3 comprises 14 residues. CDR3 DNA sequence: TGTGCCAGCAGCTATACTAGCGGCGTAGGGGAGCAGTTCTTC. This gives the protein CASSYTSGVGEQFF.

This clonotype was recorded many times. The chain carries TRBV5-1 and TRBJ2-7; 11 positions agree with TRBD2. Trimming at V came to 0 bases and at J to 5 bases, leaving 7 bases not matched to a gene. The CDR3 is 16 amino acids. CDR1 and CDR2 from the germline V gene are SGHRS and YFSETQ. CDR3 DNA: TGCGCCAGCAGCTTGGCTAGCGGGAGGTACCTCGACGAGCAGTACTTC. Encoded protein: CASSLASGRYLDEQYF.

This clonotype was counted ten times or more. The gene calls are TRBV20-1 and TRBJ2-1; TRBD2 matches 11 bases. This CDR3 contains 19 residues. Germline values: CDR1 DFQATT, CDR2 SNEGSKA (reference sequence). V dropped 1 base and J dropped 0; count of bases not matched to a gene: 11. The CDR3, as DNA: TGCAGTGCTAGAGGTGTTGCGCTAGCGGGAGGCCTCTCCTACAATGAGCAGTTCTTC. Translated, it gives CSARGVALAGGLSYNEQFF.

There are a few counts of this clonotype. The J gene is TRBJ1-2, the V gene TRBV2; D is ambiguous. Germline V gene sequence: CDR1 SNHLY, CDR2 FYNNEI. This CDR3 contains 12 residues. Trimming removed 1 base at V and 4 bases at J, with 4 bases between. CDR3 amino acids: CASSEEVYGYTF. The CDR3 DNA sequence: TGTGCCAGCAGTGAAGAGGTCTATGGCTACACCTTC.

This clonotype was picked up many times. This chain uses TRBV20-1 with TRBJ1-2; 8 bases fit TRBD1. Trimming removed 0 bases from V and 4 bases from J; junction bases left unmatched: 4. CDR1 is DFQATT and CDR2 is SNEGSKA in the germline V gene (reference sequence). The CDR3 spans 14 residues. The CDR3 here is CSARDPGGGYGYTF. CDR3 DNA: TGCAGTGCTAGAGATCCAGGGGGCGGCTATGGCTACACCTTC.

As DNA, the CDR3 is TGCAGTGCAACTAGGTACAGCGGGCTAGACAATGAGCAGTTCTTC. This encodes CSATRYSGLDNEQFF. The rearrangement uses TRBV20-1 and TRBJ2-1; a weak D match, TRBD2 (6 bases). Germline lookup yields CDR1 DFQATT and CDR2 SNEGSKA (reference sequence). The V gene lost 6 bases and the J gene lost 5 bases, with 20 bases spanning the gap. This CDR3 contains 15 residues.

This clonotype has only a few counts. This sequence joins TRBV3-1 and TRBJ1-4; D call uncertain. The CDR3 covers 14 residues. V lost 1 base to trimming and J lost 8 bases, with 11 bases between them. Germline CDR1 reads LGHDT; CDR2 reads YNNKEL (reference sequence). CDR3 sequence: CASSQAPAEEKLFF. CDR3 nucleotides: TGTGCCAGCAGCCAAGCCCCAGCGGAAGAAAAACTGTTTTTT.

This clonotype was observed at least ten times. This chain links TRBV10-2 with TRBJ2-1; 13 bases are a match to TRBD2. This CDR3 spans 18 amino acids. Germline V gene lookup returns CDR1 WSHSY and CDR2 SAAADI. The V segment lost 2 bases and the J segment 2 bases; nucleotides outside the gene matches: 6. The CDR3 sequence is CASSEGLAGEVPYNEQFF. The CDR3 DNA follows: TGCGCCAGCAGTGAGGGACTAGCGGGAGAAGTCCCCTACAATGAGCAGTTCTTC.

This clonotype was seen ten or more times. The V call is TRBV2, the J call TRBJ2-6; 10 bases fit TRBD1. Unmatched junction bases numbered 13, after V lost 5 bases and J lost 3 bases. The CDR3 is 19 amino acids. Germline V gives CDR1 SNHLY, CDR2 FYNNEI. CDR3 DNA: TGTGCCAGCAGTAGAAACCCCGACAGGGGGCAAATTGGGGCCAACGTCCTGACTTTC. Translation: CASSRNPDRGQIGANVLTF.

The CDR3: CASSYSLDVGELFF. As DNA, the CDR3 is TGTGCCAGCAGTTACAGCCTTGATGTCGGGGAGCTGTTTTTT. The V and J genes are TRBV6-2 or TRBV6-3 and TRBJ2-2; D gene ambiguous. Germline V gene sequence: CDR1 MNHEY, CDR2 SVGEGT. There are 14 residues in the CDR3. Deletions cut 2 bases from V and 7 bases from J, with 11 bases between.

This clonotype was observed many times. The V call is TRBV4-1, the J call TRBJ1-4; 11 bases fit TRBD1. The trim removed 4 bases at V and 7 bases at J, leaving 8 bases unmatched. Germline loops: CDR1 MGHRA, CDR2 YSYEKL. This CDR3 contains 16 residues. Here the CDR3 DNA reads TGCGCCAGCAGCCCCGGACAGGGGGCGCCCGGTGAAAAACTGTTTTTT. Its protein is CASSPGQGAPGEKLFF.